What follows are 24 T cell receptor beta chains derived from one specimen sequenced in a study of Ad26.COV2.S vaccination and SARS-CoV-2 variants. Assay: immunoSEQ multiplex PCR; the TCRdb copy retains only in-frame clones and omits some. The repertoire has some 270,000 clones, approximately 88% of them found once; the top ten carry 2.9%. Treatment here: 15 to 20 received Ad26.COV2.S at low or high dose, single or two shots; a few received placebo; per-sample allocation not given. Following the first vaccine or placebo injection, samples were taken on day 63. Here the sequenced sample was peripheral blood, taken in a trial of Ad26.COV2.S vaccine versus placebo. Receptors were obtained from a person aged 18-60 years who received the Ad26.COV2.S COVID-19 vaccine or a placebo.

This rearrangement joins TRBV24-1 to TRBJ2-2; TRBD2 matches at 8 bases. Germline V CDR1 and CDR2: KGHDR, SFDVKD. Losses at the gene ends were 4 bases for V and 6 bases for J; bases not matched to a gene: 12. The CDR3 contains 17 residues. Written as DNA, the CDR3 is TGTGCCACCAGTGACCTAGGACTAGCTTTCCGTCCCGGGGAGCTGTTTTTT. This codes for CATSDLGLAFRPGELFF.

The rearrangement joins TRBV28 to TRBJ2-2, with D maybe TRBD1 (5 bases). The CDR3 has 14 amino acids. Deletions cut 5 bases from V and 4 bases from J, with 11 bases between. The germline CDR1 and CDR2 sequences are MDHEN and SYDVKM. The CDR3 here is CASSPRGATGELFF. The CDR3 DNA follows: TGTGCCAGCAGTCCCCGTGGGGCCACCGGGGAGCTGTTTTTT.

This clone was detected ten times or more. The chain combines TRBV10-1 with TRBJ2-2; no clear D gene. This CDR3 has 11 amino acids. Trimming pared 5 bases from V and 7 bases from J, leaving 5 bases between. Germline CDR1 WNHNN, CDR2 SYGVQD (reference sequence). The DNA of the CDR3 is TGCGCCAGCAGTCCAGACGGGGAGCTGTTTTTT. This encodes CASSPDGELFF.

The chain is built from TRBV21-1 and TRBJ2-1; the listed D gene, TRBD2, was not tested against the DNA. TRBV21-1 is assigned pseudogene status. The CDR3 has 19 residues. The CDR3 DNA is TGTGCTAGCAGCCCGGGACGGGGGACTAGCGGGGGCGTCTACAATGAGCAGTTCTTC. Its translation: CASSPGRGTSGGVYNEQFF.

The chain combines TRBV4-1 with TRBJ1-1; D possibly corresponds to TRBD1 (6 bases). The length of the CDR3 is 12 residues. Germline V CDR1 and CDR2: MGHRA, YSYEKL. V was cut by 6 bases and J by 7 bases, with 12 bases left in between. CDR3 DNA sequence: TGCGCCAGCAGTCATGACAGGTTTGAAGCTTTCTTT. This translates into CASSHDRFEAFF.

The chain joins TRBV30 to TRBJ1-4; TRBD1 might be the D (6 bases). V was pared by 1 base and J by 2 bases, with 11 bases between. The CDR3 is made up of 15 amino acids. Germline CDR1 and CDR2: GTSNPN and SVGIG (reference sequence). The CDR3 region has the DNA TGTGCCTGGAGTGCCAACAGGGCGACTAATGAAAAACTGTTTTTT. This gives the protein CAWSANRATNEKLFF.

The CDR3 nucleotides are TGTGCCAGCAGCCCCAATCAGGGGGCTTTGTACTTC. Its translation: CASSPNQGALYF. The chain joins TRBV7-6 to TRBJ2-7; TRBD1 matches at 8 bases. The J segment lost 12 bases and the V segment lost 5 bases, leaving 9 bases of the junction unmatched. Germline assignment: CDR1 SGHVS and CDR2 FNYEAQ. This CDR3 is built from 12 residues.

DNA of the CDR3: TGTGCCAGCAGCCAGACGACAGGGGGTAACTATGGCTACACCTTC. This encodes CASSQTTGGNYGYTF. The gene calls are TRBV3-1 (or the pseudogene TRBV3-2) and TRBJ1-2; TRBD1 aligns across 9 bases. There are 15 residues in the CDR3. The V gene end was trimmed by 3 bases and the J gene end by 1 base; junction bases not matched to a gene: 3. The germline gives CDR1 LGHDT, CDR2 YNNKEL (reference sequence).

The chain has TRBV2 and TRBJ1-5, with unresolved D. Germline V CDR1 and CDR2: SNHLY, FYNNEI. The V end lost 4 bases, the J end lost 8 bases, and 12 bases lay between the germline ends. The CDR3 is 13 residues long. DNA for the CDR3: TGTGCCAGCAGTGTGGGTCCGTATAAGCCCCAGCATTTT. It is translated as CASSVGPYKPQHF.

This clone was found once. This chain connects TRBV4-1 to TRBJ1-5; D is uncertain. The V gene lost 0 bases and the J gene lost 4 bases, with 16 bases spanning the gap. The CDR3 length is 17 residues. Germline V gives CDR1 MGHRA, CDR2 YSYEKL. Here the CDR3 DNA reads TGCGCCAGCAGCCAAGACGAAGGTTTGTTGGGGAATCAGCCCCAGCATTTT. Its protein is CASSQDEGLLGNQPQHF.

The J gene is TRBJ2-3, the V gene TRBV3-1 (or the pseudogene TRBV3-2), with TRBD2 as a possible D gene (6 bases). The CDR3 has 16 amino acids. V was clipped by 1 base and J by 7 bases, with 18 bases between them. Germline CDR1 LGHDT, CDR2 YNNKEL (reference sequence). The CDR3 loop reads CASSQALGGMGNTQYF. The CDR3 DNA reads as TGTGCCAGCAGCCAAGCCCTTGGCGGGATGGGGAATACGCAGTATTTT.

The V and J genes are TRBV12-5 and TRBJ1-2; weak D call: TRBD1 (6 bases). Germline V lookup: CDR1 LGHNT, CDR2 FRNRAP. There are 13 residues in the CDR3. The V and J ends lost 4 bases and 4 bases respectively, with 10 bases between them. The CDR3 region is CASGSGGGYGYTF. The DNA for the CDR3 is TGTGCTAGTGGTTCGGGAGGGGGCTATGGCTACACCTTC.

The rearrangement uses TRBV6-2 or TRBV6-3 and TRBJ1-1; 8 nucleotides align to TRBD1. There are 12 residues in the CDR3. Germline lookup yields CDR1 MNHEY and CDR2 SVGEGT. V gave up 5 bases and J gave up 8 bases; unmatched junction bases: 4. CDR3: CASSDWTGEAFF. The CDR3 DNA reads TGTGCCAGCAGTGACTGGACAGGGGAAGCTTTCTTT.

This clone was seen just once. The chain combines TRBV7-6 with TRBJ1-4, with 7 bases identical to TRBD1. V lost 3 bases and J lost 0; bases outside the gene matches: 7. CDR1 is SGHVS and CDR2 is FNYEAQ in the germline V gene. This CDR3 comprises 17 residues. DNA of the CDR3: TGTGCCAGCAGCTTGACAGGGACTAAAGCAACTAATGAAAAACTGTTTTTT. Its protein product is CASSLTGTKATNEKLFF.

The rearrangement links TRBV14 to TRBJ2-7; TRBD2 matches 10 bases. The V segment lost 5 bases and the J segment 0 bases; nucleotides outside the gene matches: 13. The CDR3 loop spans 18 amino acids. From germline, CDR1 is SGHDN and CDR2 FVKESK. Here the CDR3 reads CASSSIPTSGFSSYEQYF. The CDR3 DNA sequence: TGTGCCAGCAGCTCAATCCCGACTAGCGGGTTTAGCTCCTACGAGCAGTACTTC.

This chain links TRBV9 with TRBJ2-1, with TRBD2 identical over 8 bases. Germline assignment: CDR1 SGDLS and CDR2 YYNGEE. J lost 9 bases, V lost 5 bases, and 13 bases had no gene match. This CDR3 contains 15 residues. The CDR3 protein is CASRALAGGSSEQFF. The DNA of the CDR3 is TGTGCCAGCAGAGCTCTGGCGGGAGGATCCAGTGAGCAGTTCTTC.

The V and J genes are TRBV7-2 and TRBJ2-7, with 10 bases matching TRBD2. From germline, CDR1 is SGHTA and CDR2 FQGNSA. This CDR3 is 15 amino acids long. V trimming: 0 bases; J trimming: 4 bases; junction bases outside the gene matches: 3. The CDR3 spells CASSLAPSGSYEQYV. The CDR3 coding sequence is TGTGCCAGCAGCTTAGCGCCTAGCGGGAGTTACGAGCAGTACGTC.

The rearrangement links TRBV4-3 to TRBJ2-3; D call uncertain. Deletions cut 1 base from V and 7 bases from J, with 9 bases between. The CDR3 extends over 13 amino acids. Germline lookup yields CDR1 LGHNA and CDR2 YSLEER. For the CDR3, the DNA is TGCGCCAGCAGCCAAGGACTCAAGTATACGCAGTATTTT. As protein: CASSQGLKYTQYF.

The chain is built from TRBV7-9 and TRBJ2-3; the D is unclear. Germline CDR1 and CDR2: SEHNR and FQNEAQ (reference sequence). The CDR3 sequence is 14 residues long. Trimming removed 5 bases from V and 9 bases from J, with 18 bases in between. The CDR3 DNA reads TGTGCCAGCAGCCCTTCGGAGATGCCCAACACGCAGTATTTT. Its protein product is CASSPSEMPNTQYF.

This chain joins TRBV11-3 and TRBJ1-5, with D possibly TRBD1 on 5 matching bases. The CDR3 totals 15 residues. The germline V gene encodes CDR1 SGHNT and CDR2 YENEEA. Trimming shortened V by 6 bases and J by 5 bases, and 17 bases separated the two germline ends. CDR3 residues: CASSARATVDQPQHF. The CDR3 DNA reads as TGTGCCAGCAGTGCCAGGGCAACAGTGGATCAGCCCCAGCATTTT.

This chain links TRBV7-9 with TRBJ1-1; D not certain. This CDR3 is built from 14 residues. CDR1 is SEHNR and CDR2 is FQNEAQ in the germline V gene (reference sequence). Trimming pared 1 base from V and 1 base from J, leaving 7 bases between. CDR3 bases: TGTGCCAGCAGCTTAGTCTCCCCGAACACTGAAGCTTTCTTT. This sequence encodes CASSLVSPNTEAFF.

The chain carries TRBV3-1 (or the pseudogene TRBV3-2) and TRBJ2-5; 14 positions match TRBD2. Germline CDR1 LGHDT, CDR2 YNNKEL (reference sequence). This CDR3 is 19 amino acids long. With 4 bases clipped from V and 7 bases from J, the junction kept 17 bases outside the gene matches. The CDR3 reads CASSPGTSGGSFGLGTQYF. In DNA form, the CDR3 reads TGTGCCAGCAGCCCCGGGACTAGCGGGGGTTCTTTCGGCCTGGGGACCCAGTACTTC.

CDR3 in DNA: TGTGCCAGCAGCGTAGTTCCTGGCACCGGGGAGCTGTTTTTT. Translated: CASSVVPGTGELFF. The J gene is TRBJ2-2, the V gene TRBV9, with D uncertain. The CDR3 length is 14 residues. In germline, CDR1 is SGDLS, CDR2 YYNGEE. V was trimmed by 0 bases and J by 4 bases, leaving 7 bases between them.

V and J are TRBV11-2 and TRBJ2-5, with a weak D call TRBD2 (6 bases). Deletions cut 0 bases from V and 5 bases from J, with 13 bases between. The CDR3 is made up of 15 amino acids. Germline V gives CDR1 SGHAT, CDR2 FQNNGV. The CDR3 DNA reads TGTGCCAGCAGCTTAGATCTTTCGGGGAGGGAGACCCAGTACTTC. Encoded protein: CASSLDLSGRETQYF.